These T cell receptor beta chains were read from a single sample in a study of blood T cell repertoires in COVID-19. TCRdb's copy holds only in-frame clones and misses some; the assay was immunoSEQ multiplex PCR. The sample holds some 270,000 clones, under 85% seen once. Sequences were obtained from peripheral blood. The origin of the receptors is a human donor with COVID-19, enrolled during active disease. The donor label of this sample is uncertain. The CDR3 runs from the conserved cysteine through the conserved F or W. Fields, in order: J gene, V gene, clone size, CDR3 length, D gene, CDR3 DNA, CDR3 protein. A D gene is named only where the DNA matches it firmly. Only some rows state a clone size, as once, few, many or a class for expanded clones.

J gene: TRBJ1-3
V gene: TRBV11-1
clone size: .
CDR3 length: 14
D gene: .
CDR3 DNA: TGTGCCAGCAGCCTTGAACGGGCTGGAAACACCATATATTTT
CDR3 protein: CASSLERAGNTIYF

J gene: TRBJ2-5
V gene: TRBV5-1
clone size: .
CDR3 length: 16
D gene: TRBD1
CDR3 DNA: TGCGCCAGCAGCTTGGCGACAGGGGTAATGGAGGGAACCCAGTACTTC
CDR3 protein: CASSLATGVMEGTQYF

J gene: TRBJ2-7
V gene: TRBV4-1
clone size: .
CDR3 length: 18
D gene: .
CDR3 DNA: TGCGCCAGCAGTCGTGAGAGGCCAACTGAATCATTCTCCTACGAGCAGTACTTC
CDR3 protein: CASSRERPTESFSYEQYF

J gene: TRBJ2-1
V gene: TRBV9
clone size: few
CDR3 length: 16
D gene: .
CDR3 DNA: TGTGCCAGCAGCGGAGAGAGCAGGGCAGCTGCCGATGAGCAGTTCTTC
CDR3 protein: CASSGESRAAADEQFF

J gene: TRBJ2-5
V gene: TRBV2
clone size: .
CDR3 length: 14
D gene: TRBD2
CDR3 DNA: TGTGCCAGCAGTGTTCAGCGGGGCGGGGAGACCCAGTACTTC
CDR3 protein: CASSVQRGGETQYF

J gene: TRBJ2-1
V gene: TRBV28
clone size: many
CDR3 length: 15
D gene: .
CDR3 DNA: TGTGCCAGCAAAGTCGGCGGGCCTCCCTACAATGAGCAGTTCTTC
CDR3 protein: CASKVGGPPYNEQFF

J gene: TRBJ1-5
V gene: TRBV19
clone size: .
CDR3 length: 16
D gene: TRBD1
CDR3 DNA: TGTGCCAGTACCTCGGCCCGGGACAGTTTTGATCAGCCCCAGCATTTT
CDR3 protein: CASTSARDSFDQPQHF

J gene: TRBJ2-5
V gene: TRBV30
clone size: .
CDR3 length: 15
D gene: TRBD1
CDR3 DNA: TGTGCCTGGGCCACCGGGACAGGGCCACAAGAGACCCAGTACTTC
CDR3 protein: CAWATGTGPQETQYF

J gene: TRBJ1-2
V gene: TRBV28
clone size: .
CDR3 length: 12
D gene: .
CDR3 DNA: TGTGCCAGCAGTTTAGCAGGGCATGGCTACACCTTC
CDR3 protein: CASSLAGHGYTF

J gene: TRBJ1-2
V gene: TRBV29-1
clone size: .
CDR3 length: 19
D gene: TRBD1
CDR3 DNA: TGCAGCGTTGAAGGGTACGAGTTCAGGACAGGGTCCTCTAACTATGGCTACACCTTC
CDR3 protein: CSVEGYEFRTGSSNYGYTF

J gene: TRBJ2-7
V gene: TRBV7-2
clone size: .
CDR3 length: 16
D gene: TRBD2
CDR3 DNA: TGTGCCAGCAGCTTAATCAGTAGCGGGAGGAGCTACGAGCAGTACTTC
CDR3 protein: CASSLISSGRSYEQYF

J gene: TRBJ2-1
V gene: TRBV5-1
clone size: .
CDR3 length: 16
D gene: .
CDR3 DNA: TGCGCCAGCAGCTTACGGGAACGGGGCTCCTACAATGAGCAGTTCTTC
CDR3 protein: CASSLRERGSYNEQFF

J gene: TRBJ1-5
V gene: TRBV29-1
clone size: .
CDR3 length: 12
D gene: .
CDR3 DNA: TGCAGCGTTGGTAGCAGCAATCAGCCCCAGCATTTT
CDR3 protein: CSVGSSNQPQHF

J gene: TRBJ2-7
V gene: TRBV18
clone size: once
CDR3 length: 12
D gene: .
CDR3 DNA: TGTGCCAGCTCAACTACAGGCTACGAGCAGTACTTC
CDR3 protein: CASSTTGYEQYF

J gene: TRBJ1-5
V gene: TRBV5-1
clone size: once
CDR3 length: 15
D gene: TRBD1
CDR3 DNA: TGCGCCAGCAGCTTGCAGGGGGGACAGAATCAGCCCCAGCATTTT
CDR3 protein: CASSLQGGQNQPQHF

J gene: TRBJ2-1
V gene: TRBV9
clone size: .
CDR3 length: 16
D gene: TRBD2
CDR3 DNA: TGTGCCAGCAGCTTCCGAATAGCGGGACTTACCAATGAGCAGTTCTTC
CDR3 protein: CASSFRIAGLTNEQFF

J gene: TRBJ1-2
V gene: TRBV18
clone size: .
CDR3 length: 15
D gene: .
CDR3 DNA: TGTGCCAGCTCACCACCCTTGACGGGGAACTATGGCTACACCTTC
CDR3 protein: CASSPPLTGNYGYTF

J gene: TRBJ2-1
V gene: TRBV5-4
clone size: .
CDR3 length: 18
D gene: TRBD2
CDR3 DNA: TGTGCCAGCAGCTTGGATCTAGCGGGAGCGAGCTCCTACAATGAGCAGTTCTTC
CDR3 protein: CASSLDLAGASSYNEQFF

J gene: TRBJ1-2
V gene: TRBV5-6
clone size: .
CDR3 length: 13
D gene: .
CDR3 DNA: TGTGCCAGCAGCTTGGCCGGTACAGCTGGCTACACCTTC
CDR3 protein: CASSLAGTAGYTF

J gene: TRBJ1-2
V gene: TRBV18
clone size: .
CDR3 length: 16
D gene: TRBD1
CDR3 DNA: TGTGCCAGCTCACTCTTGGGGACAGGGAATAACTATGGCTACACCTTC
CDR3 protein: CASSLLGTGNNYGYTF

J gene: TRBJ1-1
V gene: TRBV5-1
clone size: .
CDR3 length: 14
D gene: TRBD1
CDR3 DNA: TGCGCCAGCAGCTTGGCCACAGGGGATACTGAAGCTTTCTTT
CDR3 protein: CASSLATGDTEAFF

J gene: TRBJ1-4
V gene: TRBV19
clone size: .
CDR3 length: 14
D gene: .
CDR3 DNA: TGTGCCAGTAGGCCGGGTCCCGCAAATGAAAAACTGTTTTTT
CDR3 protein: CASRPGPANEKLFF

J gene: TRBJ2-1
V gene: TRBV24-1
clone size: .
CDR3 length: 15
D gene: TRBD2
CDR3 DNA: TGTGCCACGGCGGGTGGAGCGGGAGTGACAAATGAGCAGTTCTTC
CDR3 protein: CATAGGAGVTNEQFF